These 14 T cell receptor beta chains were all obtained from the same sample, sequenced in a study of spatial heterogeneity in lung cancer. The antigens these receptors bind are not known. TCRdb analysed the 5' RACE reads with MiXCR anew, one entry per CDR3 protein. The sample contains about 8,400 distinct CDR3 sequences, around 5.1% of which appear only once. Time point here: sample taken at primary tumor resection. The study, taken as a whole, reports: It was found that expanded intratumoral alpha and beta TCR counts tracked tumor mutation counts.

The sequencing here drew on lung tumor tissue, taken at surgery. These receptors came from a female donor with early-stage non-small cell lung cancer.

By its share, this clonotype is medium-sized. The rearrangement links TRBV11-2 to TRBJ1-3; D gene unclear. Germline V gives CDR1 SGHAT, CDR2 FQNNGV. CDR3 length: 15 amino acids. Trimming shortened V by 3 bases and J by 4 bases, and 13 bases separated the two germline ends. The CDR3 loop reads CASSLEVSEGNTIYF. CDR3 in DNA: TGTGCCAGCAGCTTGGAGGTTTCCGAAGGAAACACCATATATTTT.

This clonotype was counted ten times or more. The genes are TRBV7-6 and TRBJ1-1; D is unresolved. The V and J ends lost 5 bases and 2 bases respectively, with 9 bases between them. The CDR3 covers 13 residues. In germline, CDR1 is SGHVS, CDR2 FNYEAQ. The DNA of the CDR3 is TGTGCCAGCAGCGCGGACGGAAACACTGAAGCTTTCTTT. Translated: CASSADGNTEAFF. Together with reference TRBV7-6 and TRBJ1-1, the CDR3 gives the full variable domain: GAGVSQSPRYKVTKRGQDVALRCDPISGHVSLYWYRQALGQGPEFLTYFNYEAQQDKSGLPNDRFSAERPEGSISTLTIQRTEQRDSAMYRCASSADGNTEAFFGQGTRLTVV.

This clonotype was detected many times. V and J are TRBV27 and TRBJ2-7, with 10 bases that match TRBD2. The CDR3 length is 14 residues. Trimming at V came to 5 bases and at J to 3 bases, leaving 4 bases not matched to a gene. Germline V gene sequence: CDR1 MNHEY, CDR2 SMNVEV (reference sequence). CDR3 loop: CASSRTSGNYEQYF. The CDR3 DNA reads as TGTGCCAGCAGTCGGACTAGCGGAAACTACGAGCAGTACTTC.

The chain links TRBV7-2 to TRBJ2-2; D possibly corresponds to TRBD2 (6 bases). The V and J ends lost 2 bases and 7 bases respectively, with 17 bases between them. The CDR3 spans 16 residues. From germline, CDR1 is SGHTA and CDR2 FQGNSA. The DNA of the CDR3 is TGTGCCAGCAGCTTATATGCGGGAACCCTAGGCGGGGAGCTGTTTTTT. Translated, it gives CASSLYAGTLGGELFF.

This clonotype was picked up one time. The gene calls are TRBV18 and TRBJ2-2; D is possibly TRBD2 (5 bases). Per germline, CDR1 KGHSH and CDR2 LQKENI. Trimming took off 2 bases at V and 3 bases at J, with 7 bases between the two ends. This CDR3 is built from 14 residues. In nucleotides, the CDR3 is TGTGCCAGCTCACCATCGCGGGACACCGGGGAGCTGTTTTTT. This sequence encodes CASSPSRDTGELFF.

This clonotype is medium-sized by share. The chain combines TRBV7-3 with TRBJ1-1; D remains ambiguous. Trimming removed 6 bases from V and 1 base from J, with 9 bases in between. CDR1 and CDR2 from the germline V gene are SGHTA and FQGTGA. The CDR3 runs 13 residues. DNA for the CDR3: TGTGCCAGCAGACGGGAGGCGAACACTGAAGCTTTCTTT. It codes for CASRREANTEAFF. Together with reference TRBV7-3 and TRBJ1-1, the CDR3 gives the full variable domain: GAGVSQTPSNKVTEKGKYVELRCDPISGHTALYWYRQSLGQGPEFLIYFQGTGAADDSGLPNDRFFAVRPEGSVSTLKIQRTERGDSAVYLCASRREANTEAFFGQGTRLTVV.

The V gene is TRBV28, the J gene TRBJ1-6; tentative D call: TRBD1 (6 bases). The V gene lost 5 bases and the J gene lost 10 bases, with 18 bases spanning the gap. The CDR3 is 15 amino acids. Per the germline V gene, CDR1 is MDHEN and CDR2 is SYDVKM. The CDR3 is CASSPMGGLESPLHF. CDR3 nucleotides: TGTGCCAGCAGTCCAATGGGGGGGCTTGAGTCACCCCTCCACTTT.

This clonotype was detected many times. The chain links TRBV12-3 or TRBV12-4 to TRBJ2-5; 8 bases fit TRBD2. The CDR3 runs to 15 residues. Germline trimming cut 7 bases from V and 7 bases from J; bases unmatched to any gene: 14. CDR3 coding DNA: TGTGCCAGCACCGTGGCGGGGGGAGGCCTGGGGACCCAGTACTTC. Amino acid sequence: CASTVAGGGLGTQYF.

This clonotype was seen a few times. The rearrangement uses TRBV6-1 and TRBJ1-5, with D possibly matching TRBD1 (5 bases). Trimming took off 6 bases at V and 4 bases at J, with 10 bases between the two ends. CDR3 size: 13 residues. Germline V gene lookup returns CDR1 MNHNS and CDR2 SASEGT. The CDR3 loop is CASRGQGNQPQHF. CDR3 bases: TGTGCCAGCAGGGGGCAGGGTAATCAGCCCCAGCATTTT.

The genes are TRBV5-1 and TRBJ2-1; possible D gene TRBD1, 6 bases. Trimming pared 0 bases from V and 8 bases from J, leaving 12 bases between. The germline V gene encodes CDR1 SGHRS and CDR2 YFSETQ. This CDR3 contains 14 residues. This CDR3 is CASSLGQAWDEQFF. For the CDR3, the DNA is TGCGCCAGCAGCTTGGGACAGGCATGGGATGAGCAGTTCTTC.

This clonotype occurred many times. V is TRBV13 and J is TRBJ2-1; TRBD2 matches at 9 bases. Germline assignment: CDR1 PRHDT and CDR2 FYEKMQ (reference sequence). The V gene end was trimmed by 3 bases and the J gene end by 9 bases; junction bases not matched to a gene: 3. CDR3 length equals 13 residues. The CDR3 nucleotides read TGTGCCAGCAGCTTGGGCGGGAGGGGTGAGCAGTTCTTC. Its translation: CASSLGGRGEQFF.

This clonotype was seen ten or more times. The J gene is TRBJ2-1, the V gene TRBV7-8; D ambiguous. Looked up from germline, CDR1 is SGHVS and CDR2 is FQNEAQ. Trimming removed 2 bases from V and 9 bases from J, with 8 bases in between. CDR3 size: 12 residues. CDR3 sequence: CASSLLASEQFF. The CDR3 nucleotides read TGTGCCAGCAGCTTATTGGCGTCTGAGCAGTTCTTC.

The sample holds many counts of this clonotype. The chain recombines TRBV11-2 with TRBJ2-5; D uncertain. The CDR3 sequence is 14 residues long. V was shortened by 5 bases and J by 5 bases, with 15 bases between the two germline ends. The V gene's germline CDR1 is SGHAT and CDR2 FQNNGV. The chain's CDR3 is CASSAGHGVETQYF. CDR3 in DNA: TGTGCCAGCAGCGCCGGGCACGGTGTTGAGACCCAGTACTTC.

The chain couples TRBV7-2 to TRBJ1-3, with TRBD1 matching over 7 bases. The CDR3 sequence is 15 residues long. Looked up from germline, CDR1 is SGHTA and CDR2 is FQGNSA. The ends lost 5 bases at V and 7 bases at J; junction bases unmatched: 11. The CDR3 here is CASSLRQGRVNTIYF. DNA for the CDR3: TGTGCCAGCAGCCTCAGACAGGGTCGCGTGAACACCATATATTTT.